The entry below describes one TCR beta chain. Compared with the rest of its sample, this clone is medium-sized (0.01 to 0.1%). The antigen it recognizes is unknown. There are no base qualities to consult, and no much larger clone falls within one base. CDR1 and CDR2 are drawn from the germline V gene (reference sequence): SGHNT, YYREEE. V lost 0 bases and J lost 2 bases; the stretch between them is 12 bases long. The CDR3 spans 15 residues, from the cysteine through the phenylalanine. Only the CDR3 portion is preserved as DNA: 45 bases, with reading frame beginning at the first base. Library method: the immunoSEQ multiplex PCR assay. The table comes from immuneACCESS by way of TCRdb, which keeps in-frame sequences with V and J called. Part of the clones is missing from these tables; in studies checked, under half for an unresolved V gene and the rest for unknown reasons. Within this sample are around 10,000 clones, with 55% to 75% of them counted one time only. Of the sample, nearly 25% falls within the top ten clones.

This specimen comes from a study of CD4+ T cells in melanoma (dated 2022 in TCRdb). Notes on the research overall: Neoantigen-specific CD4+ T cells in human melanoma were what the study investigated.

The donors were melanoma patients. Beyond this particular receptor, the publication reports: Neoantigen-specific CD4+ T cells in melanoma were reported to have a range of differentiation states. Neoantigen-specific CD4+ T cells were reported to be correlated with the function of CD8+ T cells, macrophages and B cells.

This clonotype was obtained from a human donor with melanoma. The specimen sequenced was tumor tissue. The chain employs TRBV5-4 and TRBJ2-7, with the D gene uncertain. The nucleotide sequence is TGTGCCAGCAGCTTGGATGGCACGGCTACCTACGAGCAGTACTTC. Its protein is CASSLDGTATYEQYF.